This T cell receptor beta chain was found in a study of cytomegalovirus exposure and HLA in healthy donors. Study-wide findings and caveats: After further analysis at a later stage, 16,951 TCR beta sequences were associated with HLA alleles at 0.05 false discovery rate.

Worth noting for this clone: Its target is not known.

Deletions cut 5 bases from V and 2 bases from J, with 7 bases between. The CDR3 has 12 residues. Per the germline V gene, CDR1 is SGHTA and CDR2 is FQGNSA. The PCR made use of 60 Vbeta and 13 Jbeta primers. Clones were read by immunoSEQ multiplex PCR, and TCRdb kept only the in-frame ones, dropping some. The table includes under 90,000 clones, roughly 80% detected once. V usage is TRBV7-2 and J usage is TRBJ2-7; D ambiguous. Material: PBMCs. The receptor was derived from a middle-aged man in good health and CMV-seronegative. The CDR3 nucleotides read TGTGCCAGCAGCCCAAATCCCTACGAGCAGTACTTC. Translation: CASSPNPYEQYF.